This T cell receptor (beta chain) derives from a study of regulatory T cells in long-lasting Graves disease. In building TCR beta libraries, iRepertoire HTBI primers were used together with Arm-PCR of CDR3 regions. TCRdb recomputed calls from the multiplex PCR reads with MiXCR, one row per CDR3 protein. The table records hundreds of thousands of distinct CDR3 sequences, more than 15% of them present only once. This clonotype has just a few counts. Trimming took off 7 bases at V and 1 base at J, with 13 bases between the two ends. Germline V gene sequence: CDR1 DFQATT, CDR2 SNEGSKA (reference sequence). The CDR3 has 13 amino acids. Time point of the sample: newly diagnosed GD, antithyroid drugs for less than 3 months. There was RNA extracted from PBMCs, and the TCR library was made from it. Separately, the same data were catalogued under a study of T cells in Graves' hyperthyroidism and ophthalmopathy.

This sequence joins TRBV20-1 and TRBJ1-1; D gene ambiguous. The sample in question was peripheral blood mononuclear cells (PBMCs), obtained at new diagnosis, from a patient treated with antithyroid drugs. The receptor was derived from a man aged 18-30 years with Graves disease. The DNA of the CDR3 is TGCAGTGTTCGGCCCCGGCAGAACACTGAAGCTTTCTTT. It is translated as CSVRPRQNTEAFF.